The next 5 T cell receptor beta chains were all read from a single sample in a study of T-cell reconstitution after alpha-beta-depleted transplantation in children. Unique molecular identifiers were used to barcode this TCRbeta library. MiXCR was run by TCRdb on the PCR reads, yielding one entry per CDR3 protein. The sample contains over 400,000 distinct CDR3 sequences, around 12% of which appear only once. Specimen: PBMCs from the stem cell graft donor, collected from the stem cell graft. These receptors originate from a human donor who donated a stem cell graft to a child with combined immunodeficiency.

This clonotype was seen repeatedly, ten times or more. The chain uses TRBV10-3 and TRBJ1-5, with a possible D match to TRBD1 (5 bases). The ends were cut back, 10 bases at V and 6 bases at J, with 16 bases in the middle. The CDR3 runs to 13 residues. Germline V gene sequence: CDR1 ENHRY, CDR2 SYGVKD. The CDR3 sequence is CATEPGPGQPQHF. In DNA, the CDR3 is TGTGCCACCGAACCGGGGCCGGGTCAGCCCCAGCATTTT.

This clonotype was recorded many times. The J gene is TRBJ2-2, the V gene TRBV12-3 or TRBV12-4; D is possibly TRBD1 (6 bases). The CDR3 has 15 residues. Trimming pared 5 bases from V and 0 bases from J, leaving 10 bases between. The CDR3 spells CASSRQATNTGELFF. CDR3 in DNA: TGTGCCAGCAGTCGACAGGCAACGAACACCGGGGAGCTGTTTTTT.

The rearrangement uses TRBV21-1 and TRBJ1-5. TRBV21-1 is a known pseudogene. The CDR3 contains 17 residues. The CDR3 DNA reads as TGTGCCAGCAGCAACTTAAGGGTGTTAGCGGGGGATCAGCCCCAGCATTTT. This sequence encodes CASSNLRVLAGDQPQHF.

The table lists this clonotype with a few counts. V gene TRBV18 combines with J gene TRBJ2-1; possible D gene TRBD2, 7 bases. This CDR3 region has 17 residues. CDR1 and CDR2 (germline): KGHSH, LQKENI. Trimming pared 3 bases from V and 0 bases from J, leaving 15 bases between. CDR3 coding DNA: TGTGCCAGCTCACCGGGGGGGGCGATGAGCTCCTACAATGAGCAGTTCTTC. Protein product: CASSPGGAMSSYNEQFF.

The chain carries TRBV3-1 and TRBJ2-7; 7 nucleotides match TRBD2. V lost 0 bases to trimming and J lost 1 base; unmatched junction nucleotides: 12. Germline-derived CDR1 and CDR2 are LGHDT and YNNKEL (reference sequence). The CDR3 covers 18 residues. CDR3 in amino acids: CASSQDDRGLAVSYEQYF. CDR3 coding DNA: TGTGCCAGCAGCCAAGATGACCGAGGGCTAGCGGTGTCCTACGAGCAGTACTTC.